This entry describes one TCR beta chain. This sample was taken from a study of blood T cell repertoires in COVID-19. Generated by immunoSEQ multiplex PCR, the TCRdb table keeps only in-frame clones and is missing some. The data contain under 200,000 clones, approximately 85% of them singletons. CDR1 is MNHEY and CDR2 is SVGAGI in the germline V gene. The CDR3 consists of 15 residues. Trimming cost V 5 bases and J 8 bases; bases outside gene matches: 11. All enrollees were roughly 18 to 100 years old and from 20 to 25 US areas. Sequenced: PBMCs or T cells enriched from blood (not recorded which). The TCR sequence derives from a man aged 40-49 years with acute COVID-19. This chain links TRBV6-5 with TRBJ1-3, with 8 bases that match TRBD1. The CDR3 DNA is TGTGCCAGCAGTCCGCGACAGGGGCTAATCGACACCATATATTTT. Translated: CASSPRQGLIDTIYF.